This TCR beta chain is from a study of T cell repertoires in cytomegalovirus infection. The count of this clonotype is one. CDR1 and CDR2 (germline): MNHNY, SVGAGI (reference sequence). The CDR3 is 18 amino acids. Trimming stripped 3 bases from V and 4 bases from J, with 24 bases between. TCRdb reprocessed the reads via MiXCR and lists one record per CDR3 protein. The sample shows about 740,000 distinct CDR3 sequences, about 40% of them seen only once. This chain uses TRBV6-6 with TRBJ1-1; a weak D match, TRBD1 (5 bases). This receptor was identified in a human donor in good health (CMV status not recorded). Some clones in this sample may be carry-over from other donors' samples. The sample was PBMCs. CDR3 in amino acids: CASSYSVGSTKRGTEAFF. The CDR3 DNA follows: TGTGCCAGCAGTTATTCGGTGGGATCTACAAAAAGGGGCACTGAAGCTTTCTTT.